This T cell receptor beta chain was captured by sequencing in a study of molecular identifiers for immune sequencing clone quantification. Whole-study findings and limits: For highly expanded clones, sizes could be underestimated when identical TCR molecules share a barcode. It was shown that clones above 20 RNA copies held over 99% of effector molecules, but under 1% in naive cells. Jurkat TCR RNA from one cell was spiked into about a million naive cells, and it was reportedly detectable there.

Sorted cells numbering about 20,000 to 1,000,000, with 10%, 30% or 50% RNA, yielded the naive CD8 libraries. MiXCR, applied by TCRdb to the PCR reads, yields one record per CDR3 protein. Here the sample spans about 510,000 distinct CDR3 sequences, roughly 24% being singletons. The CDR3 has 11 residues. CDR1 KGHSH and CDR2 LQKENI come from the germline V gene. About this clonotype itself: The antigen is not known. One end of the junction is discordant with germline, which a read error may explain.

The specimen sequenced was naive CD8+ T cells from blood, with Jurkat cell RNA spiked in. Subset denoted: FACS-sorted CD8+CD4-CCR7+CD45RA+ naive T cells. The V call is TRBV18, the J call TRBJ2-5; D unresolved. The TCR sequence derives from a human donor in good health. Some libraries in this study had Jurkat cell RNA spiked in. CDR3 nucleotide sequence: TGTGCCAGATCACCGGCGGAGACCCAGTACTTC. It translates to CARSPAETQYF.